A selection of T cell receptor beta chains follows, all from one sample in a study of blood T cell repertoires in COVID-19. Profiled with immunoSEQ multiplex PCR; TCRdb holds only in-frame clones, not every one. The table lists under 140,000 clones, about 85% of them singletons. What was sequenced was peripheral blood. Source of these receptors: a human donor in a cohort sampled during active COVID-19. Both conserved end residues are part of each CDR3. Each record gives: clone size, CDR3 length, J gene, V gene, D gene, CDR3 DNA, CDR3 protein. D genes are given only for firm matches. Only some rows state a clone size, as once, few, many or a class for expanded clones.

size: NA
length: 17
J: TRBJ2-2
V: TRBV6-4
D: TRBD2
DNA: TGTGCCAGCAGTGACTCGGGAGTAGCGGGCTCCACCGGGGAGCTGTTTTTT
CDR3: CASSDSGVAGSTGELFF

size: NA
length: 14
J: TRBJ1-6
V: TRBV4-3
D: NA
DNA: TGCGCCAGCAGCCAAGACCCCCGGGAGTCACCCCTCCACTTT
CDR3: CASSQDPRESPLHF

size: few
length: 13
J: TRBJ2-7
V: TRBV27
D: NA
DNA: TGTGCCATCGGGAGGGACAGGGAAGACGAGCAGTACTTC
CDR3: CAIGRDREDEQYF

size: NA
length: 13
J: TRBJ1-1
V: TRBV2
D: NA
DNA: TGTGCCAGCAAAGAGGGTGGTTACACTGAAGCTTTCTTT
CDR3: CASKEGGYTEAFF

size: few
length: 19
J: TRBJ1-3
V: TRBV4-3
D: TRBD1
DNA: TGCGCCAGCAGCCAGGGTGTACCGGGACAGGGGACAACTGGAAACACCATATATTTT
CDR3: CASSQGVPGQGTTGNTIYF

size: NA
length: 19
J: TRBJ1-4
V: TRBV7-9
D: NA
DNA: TGTGCCAGCAGCTCCGGACTGAGGGTTATGTGGGCAACTAATGAAAAACTGTTTTTT
CDR3: CASSSGLRVMWATNEKLFF

size: once
length: 18
J: TRBJ1-2
V: TRBV3-1/TRBV3-2
D: TRBD1
DNA: TGTGCCAGCAGCCTAATGACAGGGCGAACGCATCTAGGGTATGGCTACACCTTC
CDR3: CASSLMTGRTHLGYGYTF

size: NA
length: 18
J: TRBJ2-1
V: TRBV30
D: NA
DNA: TGTGCCTGGAGTGTAATTCTAGTGGGGTTTGGCACGACGGGGAAGCAGTTCTTC
CDR3: CAWSVILVGFGTTGKQFF

size: once
length: 15
J: TRBJ1-2
V: TRBV5-1
D: NA
DNA: TGCGCCAGCAGCTTGGACCACAGGGAAAACTATGGCTACACCTTC
CDR3: CASSLDHRENYGYTF

size: NA
length: 14
J: TRBJ1-2
V: TRBV3-1/TRBV3-2
D: NA
DNA: TGTGCCAGCAGCCAAGAAGGGCAGGGGAGAGGCTACACCTTC
CDR3: CASSQEGQGRGYTF

size: NA
length: 14
J: TRBJ1-4
V: TRBV25-1
D: NA
DNA: TGTGCCAACCCGAGGGGCGGGGATAACGAAAAACTGTTTTTT
CDR3: CANPRGGDNEKLFF

size: once
length: 12
J: TRBJ1-4
V: TRBV6-5
D: NA
DNA: TGTGCCAGCAGGGCAGGGCATGAAAAACTGTTTTTT
CDR3: CASRAGHEKLFF

size: NA
length: 17
J: TRBJ2-3
V: TRBV4-1
D: TRBD2
DNA: TGCGCCAGCAGCCAAGGAGGACTAGCGGGGACCACAGATACGCAGTATTTT
CDR3: CASSQGGLAGTTDTQYF

size: NA
length: 11
J: TRBJ2-7
V: TRBV28
D: NA
DNA: TGTGCCAGCAGTTTTGACACCGAGCAGTACTTC
CDR3: CASSFDTEQYF

size: NA
length: 17
J: TRBJ2-3
V: TRBV5-1
D: NA
DNA: TGCGCCAGCAGCTTGGAACGGGGGCGACAGGGAACAGATACGCAGTATTTT
CDR3: CASSLERGRQGTDTQYF

size: few
length: 16
J: TRBJ1-5
V: TRBV24-1
D: NA
DNA: TGTGCCACCAGTGACCCCACAGAAAGTAGCAATCAGCCCCAGCATTTT
CDR3: CATSDPTESSNQPQHF

size: few
length: 15
J: TRBJ2-1
V: TRBV27
D: TRBD2
DNA: TGTGCCAGCAGTTTTGCCGGGACTAAAAACAATGAGCAGTTCTTC
CDR3: CASSFAGTKNNEQFF

size: NA
length: 19
J: TRBJ2-1
V: TRBV7-2
D: TRBD2
DNA: TGTGCCAGCAGCCAAGGGGTCCGACTAGCGGGAGAAGGATACAATGAGCAGTTCTTC
CDR3: CASSQGVRLAGEGYNEQFF

size: NA
length: 12
J: TRBJ1-5
V: TRBV2
D: NA
DNA: TGTGCCAGCAGCACAGGGAGTCAGCCCCAGCATTTT
CDR3: CASSTGSQPQHF

size: NA
length: 17
J: TRBJ2-2
V: TRBV11-2
D: NA
DNA: TGTGCCAGCAACCTCTCGTCGGGTGACCGAGACACCGGGGAGCTGTTTTTT
CDR3: CASNLSSGDRDTGELFF

size: NA
length: 12
J: TRBJ1-5
V: TRBV28
D: NA
DNA: TGTGCCAGCAGTTTATCTCGTCAGCCCCAGCATTTT
CDR3: CASSLSRQPQHF

size: NA
length: 16
J: TRBJ1-1
V: TRBV13
D: TRBD1
DNA: TGTGCCAGCAGCCTTAGGCAAGGGGGCAGAAACACTGAAGCTTTCTTT
CDR3: CASSLRQGGRNTEAFF

size: NA
length: 17
J: TRBJ2-3
V: TRBV7-9
D: TRBD2
DNA: TGTGCCAGCAGCTTAGGTGGACGGGAGGGCCGTACAGATACGCAGTATTTT
CDR3: CASSLGGREGRTDTQYF

size: NA
length: 14
J: TRBJ1-6
V: TRBV7-9
D: NA
DNA: TGTGCCAGCAGCTTAGCCAGGGGCAGTTCACCCCTCCACTTT
CDR3: CASSLARGSSPLHF

size: NA
length: 16
J: TRBJ2-7
V: TRBV27
D: NA
DNA: TGTGCCAGCAGGAGGTACCAGGGGTCCTCCTCCTACGAGCAGTACTTC
CDR3: CASRRYQGSSSYEQYF

size: NA
length: 14
J: TRBJ2-3
V: TRBV5-4
D: NA
DNA: TGTGCCAGCAGCCAACGACTAGTTACAGATACGCAGTATTTT
CDR3: CASSQRLVTDTQYF

size: once
length: 15
J: TRBJ2-3
V: TRBV4-1
D: NA
DNA: TGCGCCAGCAGCCCTTACGGACAGAGCACAGATACGCAGTATTTT
CDR3: CASSPYGQSTDTQYF

size: NA
length: 16
J: TRBJ1-4
V: TRBV6-4
D: NA
DNA: TGTGCCAGCAACCGGGTAGGTACGGAGGCTAATGAAAAACTGTTTTTT
CDR3: CASNRVGTEANEKLFF

size: few
length: 14
J: TRBJ2-2
V: TRBV24-1
D: TRBD2
DNA: TGTGCCACCCCTGGGCAGCGGGGGTCCGGGGAGCTGTTTTTT
CDR3: CATPGQRGSGELFF

size: NA
length: 13
J: TRBJ1-2
V: TRBV30
D: TRBD1
DNA: TGTGCCTGGAGTGTCCAATTCGACAGGGTATACACCTTC
CDR3: CAWSVQFDRVYTF

size: NA
length: 15
J: TRBJ1-5
V: TRBV2
D: TRBD1
DNA: TGTGCCAGCAGTGGGGGGACAGGACTTCGATGGCCCCAGCATTTT
CDR3: CASSGGTGLRWPQHF

size: NA
length: 13
J: TRBJ1-1
V: TRBV7-9
D: NA
DNA: TGTGCCAGCAGCTTAGGGGGGCAAACTGAAGCTTTCTTT
CDR3: CASSLGGQTEAFF

size: few
length: 12
J: TRBJ2-7
V: TRBV14
D: NA
DNA: TGTGCCAGCAGCCAGGGACACAATGAGCAGTACTTC
CDR3: CASSQGHNEQYF

size: NA
length: 15
J: TRBJ2-7
V: TRBV4-2
D: TRBD2
DNA: TGTGCCAGCAGTAGGGGACTAGCGGGAGTGTACGAGCAGTACTTC
CDR3: CASSRGLAGVYEQYF

size: NA
length: 12
J: TRBJ2-1
V: TRBV2
D: NA
DNA: TGTGCCAGCAGCAATACTTACAATGAGCAGTTCTTC
CDR3: CASSNTYNEQFF

size: NA
length: 14
J: TRBJ1-1
V: TRBV10-1
D: NA
DNA: TGCGCCAGCAGTGAGATAGCGGGAATTACTGAAGCTTTCTTT
CDR3: CASSEIAGITEAFF

size: once
length: 16
J: TRBJ2-1
V: TRBV3-1/TRBV3-2
D: TRBD1
DNA: TGTGCCAGCAGCCAAGTAACCTACAGGGGAAGCAATGAGCAGTTCTTC
CDR3: CASSQVTYRGSNEQFF

size: NA
length: 12
J: TRBJ2-5
V: TRBV3-1/TRBV3-2
D: NA
DNA: TGTGCCAGCAGCCAAGGCGCAGGGACCCAGTACTTC
CDR3: CASSQGAGTQYF

size: few
length: 16
J: TRBJ2-7
V: TRBV4-2
D: NA
DNA: TGTGCCAGCAGCCAAGATAGGGCGGGACAGTCCTACGAGCAGTACTTC
CDR3: CASSQDRAGQSYEQYF

size: NA
length: 11
J: TRBJ1-1
V: TRBV11-1
D: NA
DNA: TGTGCCAGCAGCGGGCGGGACGCAGCTTTCTTT
CDR3: CASSGRDAAFF

size: NA
length: 15
J: TRBJ2-2
V: TRBV11-3
D: NA
DNA: TGTGCCAGCAGCCCCCGGGAGACCGGCACCGGGGAGCTGTTTTTT
CDR3: CASSPRETGTGELFF